The text below deals with one T cell receptor (beta chain). Data came from immunoSEQ multiplex PCR; TCRdb stores just in-frame clones and leaves some out. The sample shows fewer than 130,000 clones, under 85% of them seen only once. J was trimmed by 4 bases and V by 4 bases; bases with no gene match: 12. CDR1 is SGHDN, CDR2 FVKESK, per germline. The CDR3 contains 18 residues. The data originate from a study of PD-L1 blockade in urothelial cancer. Study overall: Bladder-origin urothelial cancer in males described about 85% of the roughly 29 patients. After treatment start, blood was analyzed at 3 weeks (second dose) and at 6 weeks. Of prior chemotherapy regimens, patients had received between 0 and 3. Blood gave a median about 150,000 T cells.

The chain employs TRBV14 and TRBJ2-2; 10 bases are shared with TRBD1. The source is a man aged 45-60 years with urothelial cancer. This specimen consisted of PBMCs, obtained around atezolizumab (anti-PD-L1) treatment. This CDR3 reads CASSPLAGTGDSTGELFF. The CDR3 region has the DNA TGTGCCAGCAGCCCCCTTGCGGGGACAGGGGACAGCACCGGGGAGCTGTTTTTT.